This is a list of T cell receptor beta chains from one sample in a study of cytomegalovirus exposure and HLA in healthy donors. TCRdb's copy holds only in-frame clones and misses some; the assay was immunoSEQ multiplex PCR. The sample includes some 220,000 clones, around 80% of them seen just once. The sample taken for sequencing was PBMCs. The receptors here all came from a boy younger than 18 in good health and CMV-seronegative. Each CDR3 is given with its conserved first and last residue. A D gene is named only where the DNA matches it firmly. Size tells how often a clone was seen (once, few, many) or the class of an expanded clone, and some rows leave it out.

TRBD1	TRBJ1-1	TRBV5-4	.	CASSPGQAGTEAFF	TGTGCCAGCAGCCCAGGACAGGCTGGTACTGAAGCTTTCTTT
TRBD1	TRBJ2-3	TRBV5-5	.	CASSLARGTADTQYF	TGTGCCAGCAGCTTGGCCAGGGGGACGGCAGATACGCAGTATTTT
.	TRBJ2-1	TRBV5-1	few	CASRSTPSSYNEQFF	TGCGCCAGCAGATCGACACCGAGCTCCTACAATGAGCAGTTCTTC
.	TRBJ1-5	TRBV2	.	CASYRVGSQPQHF	TGTGCCAGCTACAGGGTAGGAAGTCAGCCCCAGCATTTT
.	TRBJ1-5	TRBV7-6	.	CASSPSWASSSRNQPQHF	TGTGCCAGCAGCCCTAGCTGGGCCAGCTCTTCCCGAAATCAGCCCCAGCATTTT
TRBD2	TRBJ2-1	TRBV7-6	few	CASSSNLAVEFNEQFF	TGTGCCAGCAGCTCCAACCTAGCGGTTGAATTCAATGAGCAGTTCTTC
.	TRBJ1-2	TRBV4-1	.	CASSQELSGSYGCTF	TGCGCCAGCAGCCAAGAACTCTCGGGGAGTTATGGCTGCACCTTC
.	TRBJ1-1	TRBV11-3	.	CASSLSGNTEAFF	TGTGCCAGCAGCCTATCAGGGAACACTGAAGCTTTCTTT
.	TRBJ2-7	TRBV5-8	.	CASSLWRVNYEQYF	TGTGCCAGCAGCTTGTGGCGGGTAAACTACGAGCAGTACTTC
.	TRBJ1-5	TRBV27	.	CASSPSSGDSNQPQHF	TGTGCCAGCAGTCCCTCTTCAGGGGATAGCAATCAGCCCCAGCATTTT
TRBD1	TRBJ1-1	TRBV5-4	.	CASSSTLTGLNTEAFF	TGTGCCAGCAGCTCAACTTTGACAGGGTTAAACACTGAAGCTTTCTTT
TRBD1	TRBJ2-1	TRBV5-1	.	CASSLGDSAGNEQFF	TGCGCCAGCAGCCTAGGGGACAGTGCCGGGAATGAGCAGTTCTTC
TRBD2	TRBJ2-3	TRBV11-2	.	CASSSVAGARTDTQYF	TGTGCCAGCAGCTCGGTAGCGGGGGCACGCACAGATACGCAGTATTTT
TRBD1	TRBJ1-1	TRBV2	few	CASSADRDTEAFF	TGTGCCAGCAGTGCTGACAGGGACACTGAAGCTTTCTTT
TRBD1	TRBJ2-4	TRBV7-9	.	CASSLGQGAKNIQYF	TGTGCCAGCAGCCTGGGACAGGGGGCCAAAAACATTCAGTACTTC
.	TRBJ2-7	TRBV14	once	CASSLDTQGYEQYF	TGTGCCAGCAGCCTCGATACGCAGGGGTACGAGCAGTACTTC
TRBD1	TRBJ1-4	TRBV18	.	CASSPPGQGGEKLFF	TGTGCCAGCTCACCACCGGGGCAGGGGGGTGAAAAACTGTTTTTT
TRBD1	TRBJ2-7	TRBV4-1	.	CASSAGGGKYEQYF	TGCGCCAGCAGCGCAGGGGGCGGGAAGTACGAGCAGTACTTC
.	TRBJ2-1	TRBV10-1	.	CASSWVREQAFTYNEQFF	TGCGCCAGCTCTTGGGTGAGGGAGCAGGCTTTCACCTACAATGAGCAGTTCTTC
.	TRBJ2-5	TRBV6-1	.	CASSEVRDGQETQYF	TGTGCCAGCAGTGAAGTGCGGGACGGGCAAGAGACCCAGTACTTC
.	TRBJ2-7	TRBV5-1	.	CASSFLTGLGDEQYF	TGCGCCAGCAGCTTCCTGACAGGCCTGGGGGACGAGCAGTACTTC
.	TRBJ1-2	TRBV19	.	CASSAGSLNYGYTF	TGTGCCAGTAGTGCGGGCAGCCTTAACTATGGCTACACCTTC
.	TRBJ2-1	TRBV30	.	CAWSVRGNEQFF	TGTGCCTGGAGTGTACGGGGAAATGAGCAGTTCTTC
.	TRBJ1-6	TRBV9	.	CASSPGSYNSPLHF	TGTGCCAGCTCCCCCGGCTCCTATAATTCACCCCTCCACTTT
.	TRBJ1-1	TRBV29-1	.	CSVMRTEAFF	TGCAGCGTAATGAGGACTGAAGCTTTCTTT
TRBD1	TRBJ1-3	TRBV5-4	.	CASSPGGQGGGNTIYF	TGTGCCAGCAGCCCAGGAGGACAGGGCGGTGGAAACACCATATATTTT
.	TRBJ1-3	TRBV29-1	.	CSVRAGNTIYF	TGCAGCGTTCGCGCTGGAAACACCATATATTTT
TRBD2	TRBJ2-7	TRBV11-2	.	CASSLLGGGGSSYEQYF	TGTGCCAGCAGCTTACTCGGTGGCGGGGGGTCCTCCTACGAGCAGTACTTC
.	TRBJ2-7	TRBV5-5	.	CASSFRSSYEQYF	TGTGCCAGCAGCTTCCGGAGCTCCTACGAGCAGTACTTC
.	TRBJ1-2	TRBV7-9	.	CASSSPDSYGYTF	TGTGCCAGCAGCTCTCCAGACAGTTATGGCTACACCTTC
TRBD1	TRBJ1-1	TRBV7-3	.	CASSLQGALNTEAFF	TGTGCCAGCAGCTTACAGGGGGCATTAAACACTGAAGCTTTCTTT
.	TRBJ2-2	TRBV9	.	CASSVGSTGELFF	TGTGCCAGCAGCGTAGGGAGCACCGGGGAGCTGTTTTTT